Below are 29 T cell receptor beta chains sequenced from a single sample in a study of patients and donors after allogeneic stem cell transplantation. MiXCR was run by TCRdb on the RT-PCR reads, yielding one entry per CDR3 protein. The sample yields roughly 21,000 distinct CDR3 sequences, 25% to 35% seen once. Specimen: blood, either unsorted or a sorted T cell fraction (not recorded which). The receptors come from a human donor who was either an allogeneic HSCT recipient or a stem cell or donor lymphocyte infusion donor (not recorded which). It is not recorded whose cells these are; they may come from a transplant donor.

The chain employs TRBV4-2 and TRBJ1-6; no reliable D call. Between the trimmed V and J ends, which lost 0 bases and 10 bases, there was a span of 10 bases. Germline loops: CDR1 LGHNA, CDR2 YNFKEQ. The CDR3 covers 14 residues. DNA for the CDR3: TGTGCCAGCAGCCAAGAGGTACGCGGATCACCCCTCCACTTT. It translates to CASSQEVRGSPLHF.

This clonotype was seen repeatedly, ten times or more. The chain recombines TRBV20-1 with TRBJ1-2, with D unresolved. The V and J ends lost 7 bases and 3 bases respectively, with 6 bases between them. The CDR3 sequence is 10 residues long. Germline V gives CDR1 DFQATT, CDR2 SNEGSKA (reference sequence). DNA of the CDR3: TGCAGTGAGGAATACTATGGCTACACCTTC. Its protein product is CSEEYYGYTF.

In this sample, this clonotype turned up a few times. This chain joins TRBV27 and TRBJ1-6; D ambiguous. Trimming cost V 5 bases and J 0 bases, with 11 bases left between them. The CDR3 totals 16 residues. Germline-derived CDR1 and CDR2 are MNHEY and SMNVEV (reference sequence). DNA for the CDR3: TGTGCCAGCAGTCTAAGACGGACCTCCTATAATTCACCCCTCCACTTT. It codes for CASSLRRTSYNSPLHF.

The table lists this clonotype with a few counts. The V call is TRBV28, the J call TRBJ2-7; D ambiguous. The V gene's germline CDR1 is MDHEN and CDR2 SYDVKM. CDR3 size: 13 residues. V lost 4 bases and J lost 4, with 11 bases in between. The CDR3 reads CASSSSDGYEQYV. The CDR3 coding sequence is TGTGCCAGCAGTTCCTCCGACGGATACGAGCAGTACGTC.

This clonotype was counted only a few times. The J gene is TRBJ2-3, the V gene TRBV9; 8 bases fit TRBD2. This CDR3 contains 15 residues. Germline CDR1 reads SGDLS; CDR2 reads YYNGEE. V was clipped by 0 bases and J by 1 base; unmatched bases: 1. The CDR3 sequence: CASSVARGGTDTQYF. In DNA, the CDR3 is TGTGCCAGCAGCGTAGCGCGGGGGGGCACAGATACGCAGTATTTT.

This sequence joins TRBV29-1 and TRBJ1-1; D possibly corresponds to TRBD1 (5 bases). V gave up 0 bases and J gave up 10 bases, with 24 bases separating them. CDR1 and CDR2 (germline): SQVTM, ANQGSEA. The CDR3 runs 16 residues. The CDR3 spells CSVEDQGLGREIAAFF. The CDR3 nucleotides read TGCAGCGTTGAAGATCAAGGTCTCGGCAGGGAGATTGCAGCTTTCTTT. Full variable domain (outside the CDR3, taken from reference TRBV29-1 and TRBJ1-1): SAVISQKPSRDICQRGTSLTIQCQVDSQVTMMFWYRQQPGQSLTLIATANQGSEATYESGFVIDKFPISRPNLTFSTLTVSNMSPEDSSIYLCSVEDQGLGREIAAFFGQGTRLTVV.

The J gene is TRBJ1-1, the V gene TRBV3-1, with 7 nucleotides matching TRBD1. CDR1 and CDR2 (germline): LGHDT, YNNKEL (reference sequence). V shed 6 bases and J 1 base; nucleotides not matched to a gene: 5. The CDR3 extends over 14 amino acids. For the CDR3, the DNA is TGTGCCAGCAGTCCGGGACAGTGGAACACTGAAGCTTTCTTT. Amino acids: CASSPGQWNTEAFF. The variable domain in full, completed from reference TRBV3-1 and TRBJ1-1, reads DTAVSQTPKYLVTQMGNDKSIKCEQNLGHDTMYWYKQDSKKFLKIMFSYNNKELIINETVPNRFSPKSPDKAHLNLHINSLELGDSAVYFCASSPGQWNTEAFFGQGTRLTVV.

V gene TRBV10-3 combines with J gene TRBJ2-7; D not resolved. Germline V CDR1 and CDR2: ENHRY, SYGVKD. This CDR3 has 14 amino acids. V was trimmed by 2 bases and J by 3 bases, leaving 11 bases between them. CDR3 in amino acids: CAISEPAPGYEQYF. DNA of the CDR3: TGTGCCATCAGTGAGCCTGCCCCGGGCTACGAGCAGTACTTC.

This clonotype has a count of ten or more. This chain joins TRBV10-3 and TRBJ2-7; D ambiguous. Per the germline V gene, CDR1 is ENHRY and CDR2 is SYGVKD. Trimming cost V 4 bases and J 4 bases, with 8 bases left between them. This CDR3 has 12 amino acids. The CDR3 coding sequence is TGTGCCATCAGTGGCACAGCATACGAGCAGTACTTC. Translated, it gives CAISGTAYEQYF.

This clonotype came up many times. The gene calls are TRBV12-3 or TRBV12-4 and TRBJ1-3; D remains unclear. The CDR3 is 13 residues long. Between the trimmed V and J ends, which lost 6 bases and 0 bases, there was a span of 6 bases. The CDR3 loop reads CASSRSSGNTIYF. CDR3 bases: TGTGCCAGCAGCCGCAGCTCTGGAAACACCATATATTTT.

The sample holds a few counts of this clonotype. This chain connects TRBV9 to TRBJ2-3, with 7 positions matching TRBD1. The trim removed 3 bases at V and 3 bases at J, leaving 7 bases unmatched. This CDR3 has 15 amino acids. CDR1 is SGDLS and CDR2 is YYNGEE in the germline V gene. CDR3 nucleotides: TGTGCCAGCAGCGGACAGGGCATTATGACAGATACGCAGTATTTT. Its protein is CASSGQGIMTDTQYF.

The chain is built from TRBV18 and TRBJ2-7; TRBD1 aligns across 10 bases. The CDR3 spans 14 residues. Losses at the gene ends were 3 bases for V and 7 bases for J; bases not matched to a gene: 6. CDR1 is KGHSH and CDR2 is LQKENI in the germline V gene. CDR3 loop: CASSPTGGLGEQYF. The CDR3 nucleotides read TGTGCCAGCTCACCGACAGGGGGCCTCGGTGAGCAGTACTTC.

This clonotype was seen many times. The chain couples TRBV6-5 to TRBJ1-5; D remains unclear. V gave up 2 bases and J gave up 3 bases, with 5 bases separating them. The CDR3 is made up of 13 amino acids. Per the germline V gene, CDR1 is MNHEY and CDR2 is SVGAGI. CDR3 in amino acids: CASSYRDNQPQHF. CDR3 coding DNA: TGTGCCAGCAGTTACAGGGACAATCAGCCCCAGCATTTT.

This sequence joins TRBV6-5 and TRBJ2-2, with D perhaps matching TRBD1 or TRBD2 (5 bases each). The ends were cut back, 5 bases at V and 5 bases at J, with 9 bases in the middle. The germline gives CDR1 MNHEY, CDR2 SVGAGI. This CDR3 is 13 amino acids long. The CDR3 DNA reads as TGTGCCAGCAGTAGGGGCGGGACCGGGGAGCTGTTTTTT. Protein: CASSRGGTGELFF.

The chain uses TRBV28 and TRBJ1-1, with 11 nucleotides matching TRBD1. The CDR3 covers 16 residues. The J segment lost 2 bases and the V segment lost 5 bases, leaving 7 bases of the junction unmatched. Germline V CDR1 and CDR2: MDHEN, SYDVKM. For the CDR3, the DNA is TGTGCCAGCAGTCCAGGACAGGGGGCAGTAAACACTGAAGCTTTCTTT. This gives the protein CASSPGQGAVNTEAFF.

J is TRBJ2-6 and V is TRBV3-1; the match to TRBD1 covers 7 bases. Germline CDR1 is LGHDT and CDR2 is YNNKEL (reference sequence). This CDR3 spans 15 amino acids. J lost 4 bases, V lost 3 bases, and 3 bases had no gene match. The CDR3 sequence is CASSQTGSGANVLTF. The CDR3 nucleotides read TGTGCCAGCAGCCAGACAGGGTCCGGGGCCAACGTCCTGACTTTC.

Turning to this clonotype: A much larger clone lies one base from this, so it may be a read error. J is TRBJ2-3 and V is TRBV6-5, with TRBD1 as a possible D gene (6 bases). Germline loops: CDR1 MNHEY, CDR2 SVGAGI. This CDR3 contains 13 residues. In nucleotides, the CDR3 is TGTGTCAGCAGTCCCACAGGGAAAAGTACGCAGTATTTT. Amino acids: CVSSPTGKSTQYF.

CDR3 sequence (DNA): TGCAGTGCTAGGAGCACAGGGGCCGATAGCAATCAGCCCCAGCATTTT. Translation gives CSARSTGADSNQPQHF. The V gene is TRBV20-1, the J gene TRBJ1-5; TRBD1 aligns across 7 bases. The CDR3 has 16 residues. Germline V CDR1 and CDR2: DFQATT, SNEGSKA (reference sequence). The J segment lost 0 bases and the V segment lost 3 bases, leaving 8 bases of the junction unmatched.

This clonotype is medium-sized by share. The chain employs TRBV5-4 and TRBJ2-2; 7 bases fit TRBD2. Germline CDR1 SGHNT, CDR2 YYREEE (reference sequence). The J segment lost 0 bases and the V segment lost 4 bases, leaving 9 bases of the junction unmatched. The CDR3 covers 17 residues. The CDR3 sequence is CASSRKGRGTNTGELFF. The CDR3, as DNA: TGTGCCAGCAGCCGCAAGGGGCGGGGGACGAACACCGGGGAGCTGTTTTTT.

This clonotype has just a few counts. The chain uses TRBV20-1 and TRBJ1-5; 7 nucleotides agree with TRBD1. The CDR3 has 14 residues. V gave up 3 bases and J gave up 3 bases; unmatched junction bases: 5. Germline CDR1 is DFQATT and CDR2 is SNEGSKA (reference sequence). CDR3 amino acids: CSARTGMVNQPQHF. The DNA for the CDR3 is TGCAGTGCTAGGACAGGGATGGTCAATCAGCCCCAGCATTTT.

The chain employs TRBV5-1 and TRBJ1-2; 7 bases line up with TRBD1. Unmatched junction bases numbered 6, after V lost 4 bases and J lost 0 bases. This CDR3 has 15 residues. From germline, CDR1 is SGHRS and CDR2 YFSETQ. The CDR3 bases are TGCGCCAGCAGCCCCACCGGGACAGCTAACTATGGCTACACCTTC. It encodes CASSPTGTANYGYTF.

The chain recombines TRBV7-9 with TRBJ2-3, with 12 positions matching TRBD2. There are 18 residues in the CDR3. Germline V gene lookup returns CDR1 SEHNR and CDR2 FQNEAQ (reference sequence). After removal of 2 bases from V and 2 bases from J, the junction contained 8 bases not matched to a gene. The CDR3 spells CASSLPRRLAGATDTQYF. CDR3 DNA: TGTGCCAGCAGCTTACCTCGACGACTAGCGGGGGCCACAGATACGCAGTATTTT.

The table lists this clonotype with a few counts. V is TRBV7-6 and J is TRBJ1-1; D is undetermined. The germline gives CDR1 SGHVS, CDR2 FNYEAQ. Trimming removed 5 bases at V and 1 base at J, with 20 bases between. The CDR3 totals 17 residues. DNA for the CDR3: TGTGCCAGCAGCCGGGGTTCGGGGTTGGGCACGAACACTGAAGCTTTCTTT. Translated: CASSRGSGLGTNTEAFF. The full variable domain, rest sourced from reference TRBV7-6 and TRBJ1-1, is GAGVSQSPRYKVTKRGQDVALRCDPISGHVSLYWYRQALGQGPEFLTYFNYEAQQDKSGLPNDRFSAERPEGSISTLTIQRTEQRDSAMYRCASSRGSGLGTNTEAFFGQGTRLTVV.

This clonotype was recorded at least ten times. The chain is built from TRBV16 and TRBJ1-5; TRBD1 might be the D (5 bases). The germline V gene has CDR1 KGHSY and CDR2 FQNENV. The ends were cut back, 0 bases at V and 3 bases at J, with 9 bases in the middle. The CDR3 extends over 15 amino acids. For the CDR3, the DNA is TGTGCCAGCAGCCAATCGAAACAGGACAATCAGCCCCAGCATTTT. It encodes CASSQSKQDNQPQHF.

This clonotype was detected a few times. The CDR3 loop reads CASSLVTENSPLHF. Here the CDR3 DNA reads TGTGCCAGCAGCCTCGTGACAGAAAATTCACCCCTCCACTTT. The V and J genes are TRBV7-9 and TRBJ1-6; TRBD1 might be the D (5 bases). CDR3 length: 14 amino acids. Trimming stripped 5 bases from V and 7 bases from J, with 12 bases between. Per the germline V gene, CDR1 is SEHNR and CDR2 is FQNEAQ (reference sequence). The full variable domain, completed using reference TRBV7-9 and TRBJ1-6, is DTGVSQNPRHKITKRGQNVTFRCDPISEHNRLYWYRQTLGQGPEFLTYFQNEAQLEKSRLLSDRFSAERPKGSFSTLEIQRTEQGDSAMYLCASSLVTENSPLHFGNGTRLTVT.

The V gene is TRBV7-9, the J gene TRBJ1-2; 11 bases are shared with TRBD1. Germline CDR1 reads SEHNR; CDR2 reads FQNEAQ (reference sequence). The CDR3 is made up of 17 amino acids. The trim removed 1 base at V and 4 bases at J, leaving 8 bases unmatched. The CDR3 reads CASSLGDRGMQGYGYTF. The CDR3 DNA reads TGTGCCAGCAGCTTAGGGGACAGGGGGATGCAAGGCTATGGCTACACCTTC. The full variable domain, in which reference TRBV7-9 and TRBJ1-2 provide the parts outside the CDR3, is DTGVSQNPRHKITKRGQNVTFRCDPISEHNRLYWYRQTLGQGPEFLTYFQNEAQLEKSRLLSDRFSAERPKGSFSTLEIQRTEQGDSAMYLCASSLGDRGMQGYGYTFGSGTRLTVV.

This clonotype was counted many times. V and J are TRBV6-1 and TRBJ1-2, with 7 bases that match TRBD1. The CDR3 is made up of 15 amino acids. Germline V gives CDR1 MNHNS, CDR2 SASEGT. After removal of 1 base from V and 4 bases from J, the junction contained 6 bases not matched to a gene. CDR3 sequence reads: CASSEGAGGVYGYTF. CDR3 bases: TGTGCCAGCAGTGAAGGGGCAGGGGGTGTCTATGGCTACACCTTC.

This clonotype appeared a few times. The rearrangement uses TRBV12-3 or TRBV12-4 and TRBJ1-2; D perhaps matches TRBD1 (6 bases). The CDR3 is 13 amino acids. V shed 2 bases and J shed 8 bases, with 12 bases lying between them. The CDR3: CASSLHAGAGYTF. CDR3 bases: TGTGCCAGCAGTTTACATGCAGGGGCCGGCTACACCTTC.

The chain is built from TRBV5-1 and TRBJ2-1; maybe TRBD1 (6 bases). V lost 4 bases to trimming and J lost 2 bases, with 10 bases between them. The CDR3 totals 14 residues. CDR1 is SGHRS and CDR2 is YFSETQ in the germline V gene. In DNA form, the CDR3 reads TGCGCCAGCAGCGAGGGGGAACCCTACAATGAGCAGTTCTTC. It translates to CASSEGEPYNEQFF. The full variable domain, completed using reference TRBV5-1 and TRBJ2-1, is KAGVTQTPRYLIKTRGQQVTLSCSPISGHRSVSWYQQTPGQGLQFLFEYFSETQRNKGNFPGRFSGRQFSNSRSEMNVSTLELGDSALYLCASSEGEPYNEQFFGPGTRLTVL.